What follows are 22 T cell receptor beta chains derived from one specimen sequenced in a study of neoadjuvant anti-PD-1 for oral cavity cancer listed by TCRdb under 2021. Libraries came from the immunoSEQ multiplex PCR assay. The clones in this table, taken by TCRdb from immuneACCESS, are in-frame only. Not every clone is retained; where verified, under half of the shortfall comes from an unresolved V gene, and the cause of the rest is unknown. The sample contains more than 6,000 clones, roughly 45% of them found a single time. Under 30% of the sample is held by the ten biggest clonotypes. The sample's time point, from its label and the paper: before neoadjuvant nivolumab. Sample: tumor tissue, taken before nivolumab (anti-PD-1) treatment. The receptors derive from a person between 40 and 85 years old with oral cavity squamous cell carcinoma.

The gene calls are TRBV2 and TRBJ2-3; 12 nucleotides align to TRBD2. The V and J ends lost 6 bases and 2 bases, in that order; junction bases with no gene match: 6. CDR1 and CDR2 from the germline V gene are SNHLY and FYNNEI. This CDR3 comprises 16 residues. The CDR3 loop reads CASRELAGGITDTQYF. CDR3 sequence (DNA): TGTGCCAGCAGGGAACTAGCGGGGGGCATCACAGATACGCAGTATTTT.

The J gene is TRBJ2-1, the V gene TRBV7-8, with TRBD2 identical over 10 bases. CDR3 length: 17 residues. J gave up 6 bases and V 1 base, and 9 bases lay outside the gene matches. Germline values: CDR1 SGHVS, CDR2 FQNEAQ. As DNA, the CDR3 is TGTGCCAGCAGCTTAGTCTACCTAGCGGGGGCCTCCAATGAGCAGTTCTTC. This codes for CASSLVYLAGASNEQFF.

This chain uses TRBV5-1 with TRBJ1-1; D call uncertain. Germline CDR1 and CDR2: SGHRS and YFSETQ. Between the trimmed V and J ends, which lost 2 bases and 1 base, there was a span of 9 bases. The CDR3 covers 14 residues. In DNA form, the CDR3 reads TGCGCCAGCAGCTTCGGTACCGGGAACACTGAAGCTTTCTTT. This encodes CASSFGTGNTEAFF.

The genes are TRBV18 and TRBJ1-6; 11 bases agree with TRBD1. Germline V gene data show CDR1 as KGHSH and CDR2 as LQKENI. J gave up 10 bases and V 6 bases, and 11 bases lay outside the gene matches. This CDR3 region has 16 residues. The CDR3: CASSAGTGGRGSPLHF. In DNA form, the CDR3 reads TGTGCCAGCTCCGCTGGGACAGGGGGTCGGGGATCACCCCTCCACTTT.

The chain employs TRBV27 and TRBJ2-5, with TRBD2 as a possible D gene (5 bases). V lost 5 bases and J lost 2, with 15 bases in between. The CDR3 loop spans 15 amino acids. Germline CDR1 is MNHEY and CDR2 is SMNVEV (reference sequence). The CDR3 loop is CASSERFSGQETQYF. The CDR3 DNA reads TGTGCCAGCAGTGAGAGGTTTTCGGGGCAAGAGACCCAGTACTTC.

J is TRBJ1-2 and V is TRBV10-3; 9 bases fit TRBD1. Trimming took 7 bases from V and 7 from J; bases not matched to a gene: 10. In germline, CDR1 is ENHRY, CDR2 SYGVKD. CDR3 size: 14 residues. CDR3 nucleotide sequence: TGTGCCATCAAACCCGGACAGGGGTCTGCTGGCTACACCTTC. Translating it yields CAIKPGQGSAGYTF.

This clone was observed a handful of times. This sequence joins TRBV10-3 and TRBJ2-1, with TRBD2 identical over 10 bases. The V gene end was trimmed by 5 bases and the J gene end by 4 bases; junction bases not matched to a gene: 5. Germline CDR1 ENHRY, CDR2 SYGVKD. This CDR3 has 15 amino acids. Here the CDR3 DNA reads TGTGCCATCAGTCCCCCTAGCGGGGGTTACAATGAGCAGTTCTTC. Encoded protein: CAISPPSGGYNEQFF.

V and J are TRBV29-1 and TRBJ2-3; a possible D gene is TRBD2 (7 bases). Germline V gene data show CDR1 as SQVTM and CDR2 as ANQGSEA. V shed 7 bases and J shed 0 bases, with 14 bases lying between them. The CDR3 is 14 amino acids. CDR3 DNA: TGCAGCGGAAGGGGGGGTCCTAGCACAGATACGCAGTATTTT. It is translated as CSGRGGPSTDTQYF.

The CDR3 is CASSSTPGGLAYEQYF. The CDR3 nucleotides are TGTGCCAGTAGTTCCACCCCAGGGGGCTTAGCCTACGAGCAGTACTTC. This chain connects TRBV19 to TRBJ2-7, with 8 positions matching TRBD1. Germline-derived CDR1 and CDR2 are LNHDA and SQIVND (reference sequence). The V and J ends lost 5 bases and 2 bases, in that order; junction bases with no gene match: 11. The CDR3 extends over 16 amino acids.

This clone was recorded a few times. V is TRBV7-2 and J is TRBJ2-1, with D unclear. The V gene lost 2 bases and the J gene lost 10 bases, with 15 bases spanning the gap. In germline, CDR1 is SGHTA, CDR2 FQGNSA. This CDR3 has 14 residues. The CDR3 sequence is CASSLMINLPEQFF. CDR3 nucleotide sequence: TGTGCCAGCAGCTTAATGATAAACTTGCCAGAGCAGTTCTTC.

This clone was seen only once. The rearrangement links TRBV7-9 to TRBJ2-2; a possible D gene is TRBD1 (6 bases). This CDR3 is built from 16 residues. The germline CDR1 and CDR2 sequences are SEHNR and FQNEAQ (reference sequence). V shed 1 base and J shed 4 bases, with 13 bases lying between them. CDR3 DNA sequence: TGTGCCAGCAGCTTAGTGGCCGGGACAACCACCGGGGAGCTGTTTTTT. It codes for CASSLVAGTTTGELFF.

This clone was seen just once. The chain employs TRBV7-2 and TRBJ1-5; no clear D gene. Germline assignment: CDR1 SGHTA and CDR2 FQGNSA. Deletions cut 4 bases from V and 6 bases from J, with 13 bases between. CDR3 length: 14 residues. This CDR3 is CASSSSGWGQPQHF. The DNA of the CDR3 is TGTGCCAGCAGCTCGAGTGGTTGGGGTCAGCCCCAGCATTTT.

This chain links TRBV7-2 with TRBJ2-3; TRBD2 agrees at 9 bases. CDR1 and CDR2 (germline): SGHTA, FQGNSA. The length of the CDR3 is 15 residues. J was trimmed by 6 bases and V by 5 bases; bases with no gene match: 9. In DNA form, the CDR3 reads TGTGCCAGCAGCCCCCCAGCGGGGGGCGGGGATACGCAGTATTTT. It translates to CASSPPAGGGDTQYF.

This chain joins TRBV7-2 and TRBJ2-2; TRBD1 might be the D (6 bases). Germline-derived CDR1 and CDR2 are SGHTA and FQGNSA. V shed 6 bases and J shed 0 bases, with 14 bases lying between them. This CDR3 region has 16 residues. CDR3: CASRVGTKPNTGELFF. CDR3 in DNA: TGTGCCAGCAGGGTTGGGACAAAACCGAACACCGGGGAGCTGTTTTTT.

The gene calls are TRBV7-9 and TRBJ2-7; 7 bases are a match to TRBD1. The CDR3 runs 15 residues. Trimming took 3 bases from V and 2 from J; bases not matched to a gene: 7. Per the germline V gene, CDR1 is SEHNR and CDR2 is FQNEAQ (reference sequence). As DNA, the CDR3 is TGTGCCAGCAGCTTTTCCCGGGACAGAGCCTACGAGCAGTACTTC. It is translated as CASSFSRDRAYEQYF.

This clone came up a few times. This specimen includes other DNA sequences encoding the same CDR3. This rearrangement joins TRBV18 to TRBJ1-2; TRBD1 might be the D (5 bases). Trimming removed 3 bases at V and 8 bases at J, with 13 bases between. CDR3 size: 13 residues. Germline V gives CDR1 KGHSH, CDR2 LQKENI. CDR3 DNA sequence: TGTGCCAGCTCACCCCAGGGCCTCGGAGGCTACACCTTC. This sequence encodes CASSPQGLGGYTF.

Here the CDR3 DNA reads TGTGCCAGCATCCGAGGGACAGTCATGAACACTGAAGCTTTCTTT. Encoded protein: CASIRGTVMNTEAFF. The J gene is TRBJ1-1, the V gene TRBV7-8; TRBD1 aligns across 7 bases. J was trimmed by 0 bases and V by 7 bases; bases with no gene match: 8. CDR3 length equals 15 residues. Germline CDR1 is SGHVS and CDR2 is FQNEAQ.

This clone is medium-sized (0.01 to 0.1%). DNA of the CDR3: TGCGCCAGCAGCTTGGGACTTAGGGGCAGGGGAGCTCTACACGAGCAGTACTTC. Translated: CASSLGLRGRGALHEQYF. This chain links TRBV5-1 with TRBJ2-7; tentative D call: TRBD1 (6 bases). V was clipped by 0 bases and J by 5 bases, with 24 bases between them. Germline CDR1 reads SGHRS; CDR2 reads YFSETQ. The CDR3 has 18 amino acids.

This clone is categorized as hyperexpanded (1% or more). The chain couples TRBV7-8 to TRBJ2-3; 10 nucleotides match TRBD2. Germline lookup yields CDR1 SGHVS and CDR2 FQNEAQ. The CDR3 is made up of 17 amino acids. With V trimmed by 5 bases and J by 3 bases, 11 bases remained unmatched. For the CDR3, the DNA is TGTGCCAGCAGCAATCCTTCTAGCGGGGGCATGACAGATACGCAGTATTTT. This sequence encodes CASSNPSSGGMTDTQYF.

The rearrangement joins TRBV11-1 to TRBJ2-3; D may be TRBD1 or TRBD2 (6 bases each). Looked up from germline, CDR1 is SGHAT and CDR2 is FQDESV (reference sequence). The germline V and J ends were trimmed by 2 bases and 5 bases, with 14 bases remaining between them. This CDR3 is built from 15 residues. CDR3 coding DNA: TGTGCCAGCAGCTTAAACCCGGGGGCCGGAGATACGCAGTATTTT. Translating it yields CASSLNPGAGDTQYF. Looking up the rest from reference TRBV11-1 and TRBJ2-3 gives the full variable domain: EAEVAQSPRYKITEKSQAVAFWCDPISGHATLYWYRQILGQGPELLVQFQDESVVDDSQLPKDRFSAERLKGVDSTLKIQPAELGDSAMYLCASSLNPGAGDTQYFGPGTRLTVL.

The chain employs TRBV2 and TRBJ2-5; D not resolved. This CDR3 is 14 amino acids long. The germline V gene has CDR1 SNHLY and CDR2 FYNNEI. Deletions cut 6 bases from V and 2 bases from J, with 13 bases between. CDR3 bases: TGTGCCAGCAGCCTTGGACCCGTTCAAGAGACCCAGTACTTC. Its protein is CASSLGPVQETQYF.

The CDR3 nucleotides are TGTGCCAGCAGCCACGGCTCTGGGGGTAATGAAAAACTGTTTTTT. This codes for CASSHGSGGNEKLFF. This rearrangement joins TRBV7-6 to TRBJ1-4; maybe TRBD1 (5 bases). The CDR3 runs to 15 residues. Germline values: CDR1 SGHVS, CDR2 FNYEAQ. Trimming shortened V by 5 bases and J by 4 bases, and 14 bases separated the two germline ends.